This T cell receptor beta chain was sequenced for a study of OX40 agonist ivuxolimab in advanced cancers. The data were produced by immunoSEQ multiplex PCR, yet TCRdb's version contains in-frame clones alone and is incomplete. The data show around 55,000 clones, more than 75% seen once. The CDR3 totals 14 residues. Germline CDR1 is MNHEY and CDR2 is SMNVEV (reference sequence). V lost 5 bases to trimming and J lost 10 bases, with 15 bases between them. The chain has TRBV27 and TRBJ1-6; D call uncertain. This specimen was CD4+ or CD8+ T cells sorted from blood, taken in a trial of the OX40 agonist ivuxolimab. The clonotype comes from an adult with an advanced solid tumor such as melanoma, head and neck, liver or kidney cancer. The CDR3 reads CASSPLLPGSPLHF. The DNA of the CDR3 is TGTGCCAGCAGTCCACTCCTCCCTGGGTCACCCCTCCACTTT.